The 32 T cell receptor beta chains given below trace back to one sample, sequenced in a study of identical twins. MiXCR was run by TCRdb on the 5' RACE reads, yielding one entry per CDR3 protein. The table includes 1.5 million to 2 million distinct CDR3 sequences, under 35% detected once. The source material was cord blood. The source of these receptors is a newborn girl in good health.

This chain uses TRBV10-3 with TRBJ1-2, with D tentatively TRBD1 (6 bases). The V end was cut by 6 bases, the J end by 2 bases, with 16 bases between. CDR1 and CDR2 from the germline V gene are ENHRY and SYGVKD. The CDR3 is 15 amino acids. CDR3 region: CAISYQGMGNYGYTF. CDR3 nucleotide sequence: TGTGCCATCAGCTACCAGGGGATGGGGAACTATGGCTACACCTTC.

This clonotype has at least ten counts. The chain carries TRBV28 and TRBJ1-1, with TRBD1 matching 9 bases. V lost 6 bases to trimming and J lost 3 bases; unmatched junction nucleotides: 5. CDR3 length equals 14 residues. Germline CDR1 MDHEN, CDR2 SYDVKM. CDR3 coding DNA: TGTGCCAGCAGCCTGACAGGGGGAGACACTGAAGCTTTCTTT. Residues: CASSLTGGDTEAFF. The full variable domain, rest sourced from reference TRBV28 and TRBJ1-1, is DVKVTQSSRYLVKRTGEKVFLECVQDMDHENMFWYRQDPGLGLRLIYFSYDVKMKEKGDIPEGYSVSREKKERFSLILESASTNQTSMYLCASSLTGGDTEAFFGQGTRLTVV.

The chain uses TRBV20-1 and TRBJ1-2; D is perhaps TRBD1 (5 bases). Per germline, CDR1 DFQATT and CDR2 SNEGSKA (reference sequence). Trimming took off 8 bases at V and 4 bases at J, with 14 bases between the two ends. The CDR3 runs to 12 residues. The chain's CDR3 is CSPGGGPYGYTF. CDR3 bases: TGCAGTCCCGGGGGAGGGCCCTATGGCTACACCTTC.

In this sample, this clonotype turned up many times. The rearrangement joins TRBV24-1 to TRBJ2-1; D is unclear. The CDR3 spans 14 residues. V was clipped by 9 bases and J by 7 bases, with 18 bases between them. Germline V gene data show CDR1 as KGHDR and CDR2 as SFDVKD. The CDR3 reads CATGKPTSSNEQFF. CDR3 nucleotides: TGTGCCACCGGCAAGCCTACCTCCTCGAATGAGCAGTTCTTC.

The V and J genes are TRBV20-1 and TRBJ2-7; 10 bases match TRBD2. CDR3 size: 18 residues. V lost 1 base and J lost 3; bases outside the gene matches: 15. Germline assignment: CDR1 DFQATT and CDR2 SNEGSKA (reference sequence). The CDR3 DNA reads TGCAGTGCTAGAGCCCGGACTAGCGGCGGCCCGATTTACTACGAGCAGTACTTC. Translating gives CSARARTSGGPIYYEQYF.

The rearrangement links TRBV20-1 to TRBJ1-4, with a tentative D call TRBD1 (5 bases). This CDR3 has 13 amino acids. Germline V gene sequence: CDR1 DFQATT, CDR2 SNEGSKA (reference sequence). Trimming took off 5 bases at V and 5 bases at J, with 12 bases between the two ends. CDR3 protein: CSAPRGLNEKLFF. DNA for the CDR3: TGCAGTGCTCCTCGGGGACTCAATGAAAAACTGTTTTTT.

This clonotype was counted a few times. The J gene is TRBJ2-1, the V gene TRBV2, with 7 positions matching TRBD2. Losses at the gene ends were 8 bases for V and 0 bases for J; bases not matched to a gene: 10. The CDR3 is made up of 16 amino acids. Germline V gene data show CDR1 as SNHLY and CDR2 as FYNNEI. This chain's CDR3 is CASASLLAVSYNEQFF. CDR3 nucleotides: TGTGCCAGCGCAAGCTTGCTAGCGGTCTCCTACAATGAGCAGTTCTTC.

V usage is TRBV15 and J usage is TRBJ2-3, with TRBD2 matching over 11 bases. Germline-derived CDR1 and CDR2 are LNHNV and YYDKDF (reference sequence). The CDR3 has 17 amino acids. J was trimmed by 6 bases and V by 3 bases; bases with no gene match: 11. The CDR3 loop is CATSSGSLSGGEDTQYF. In DNA, the CDR3 is TGTGCCACCAGCAGTGGGAGCCTTAGCGGGGGGGAGGATACGCAGTATTTT.

This clonotype has just a few counts. V usage is TRBV28 and J usage is TRBJ1-4, with a possible D match to TRBD1 (5 bases). The V end lost 7 bases, the J end lost 7 bases, and 19 bases lay between the germline ends. The germline V gene has CDR1 MDHEN and CDR2 SYDVKM. CDR3 length: 15 residues. DNA of the CDR3: TGTGCCAGCACCTATCGGATCCCAGGGAGTGAAAAACTGTTTTTT. This gives the protein CASTYRIPGSEKLFF.

The rearrangement joins TRBV5-5 to TRBJ1-5; D gene unclear. The CDR3 length is 16 residues. Between the trimmed V and J ends, which lost 0 bases and 3 bases, there was a span of 13 bases. Germline V gene data show CDR1 as SGHKS and CDR2 as YYEKEE (reference sequence). The CDR3 DNA reads as TGTGCCAGCAGCTTGGAGGCTGGGCGGAACAATCAGCCCCAGCATTTT. Translated, it gives CASSLEAGRNNQPQHF.

This clonotype was recorded a few times. The chain recombines TRBV20-1 with TRBJ2-3; 7 bases line up with TRBD1. Germline lookup yields CDR1 DFQATT and CDR2 SNEGSKA (reference sequence). V trimming: 5 bases; J trimming: 1 base; junction bases outside the gene matches: 6. The CDR3 is 14 residues long. This CDR3 is CSALQGRGTDTQYF. The CDR3, as DNA: TGCAGTGCTCTACAGGGGCGCGGCACAGATACGCAGTATTTT.

The V gene is TRBV7-9, the J gene TRBJ2-7; a weak D match, TRBD1 (5 bases). The V end was cut by 7 bases, the J end by 0 bases, with 10 bases between. This CDR3 has 13 residues. CDR1 is SEHNR and CDR2 is FQNEAQ in the germline V gene (reference sequence). CDR3 amino acids: CASTHRSSYEQYF. The CDR3 DNA follows: TGTGCCAGCACCCACAGGAGCTCCTACGAGCAGTACTTC. Complete variable domain (other parts from reference TRBV7-9 and TRBJ2-7): DTGVSQNPRHKITKRGQNVTFRCDPISEHNRLYWYRQTLGQGPEFLTYFQNEAQLEKSRLLSDRFSAERPKGSFSTLEIQRTEQGDSAMYLCASTHRSSYEQYFGPGTRLTVT.

In DNA form, the CDR3 reads TGTGCCAGCAGCGTCGAGAAGGCAGGGGGCGGGGAGCAGTACTTC. It translates to CASSVEKAGGGEQYF. This rearrangement joins TRBV9 to TRBJ2-7; 8 bases are shared with TRBD1. Germline CDR1 and CDR2: SGDLS and YYNGEE. The CDR3 spans 15 residues. J lost 7 bases, V lost 2 bases, and 11 bases had no gene match.

This clonotype was observed a handful of times. The rearrangement joins TRBV20-1 to TRBJ2-1; 9 bases align to TRBD2. The CDR3 covers 14 residues. V dropped 2 bases and J dropped 7; count of bases not matched to a gene: 6. CDR1 and CDR2 (germline): DFQATT, SNEGSKA (reference sequence). CDR3 loop: CSARFRTSANEQFF. CDR3 sequence (DNA): TGCAGTGCTAGATTTCGGACTAGCGCTAATGAGCAGTTCTTC.

V is TRBV19 and J is TRBJ2-2, with D perhaps TRBD2 (6 bases). The CDR3 is 16 amino acids. CDR1 and CDR2 from the germline V gene are LNHDA and SQIVND (reference sequence). Trimming left V 5 bases short and J 2 bases short, with 15 bases between. CDR3: CASSAQGGLNTGELFF. The CDR3 DNA reads as TGTGCCAGTAGTGCGCAGGGCGGACTAAACACCGGGGAGCTGTTTTTT.

This clonotype was counted ten times or more. The junction departs from the called germline gene at one end, perhaps through a read error. The chain has TRBV12-3 or TRBV12-4 and TRBJ1-1; maybe TRBD1 (5 bases). This CDR3 is 14 amino acids long. For the CDR3, the DNA is TGCGCCAGCAGCTTAAGACAGTTGAACACTGAAGCTTTCTTT. Translating it yields CASSLRQLNTEAFF.

This clonotype was seen more than once but under ten times. The junction shows a germline mismatch at one end, possibly a read error. CDR3 protein: CASSLAGGKEKLFF. The CDR3 nucleotides are TGTGCCAGCAGCTTAGCAGGGGGGAAGGAAAAACTGTTTTTT. J is TRBJ1-4 and V is TRBV5-1, with 7 bases that match TRBD1. Per germline, CDR1 SGHRS and CDR2 YFSETQ. This CDR3 is built from 14 residues.

There are a few counts of this clonotype. The chain uses TRBV12-3 or TRBV12-4 and TRBJ2-1, with 12 bases matching TRBD2. Trimming at V came to 5 bases and at J to 9 bases, leaving 8 bases not matched to a gene. The CDR3 has 15 amino acids. This CDR3 reads CASSPRTSGIGEQFF. The DNA for the CDR3 is TGTGCCAGCAGTCCCCGGACTAGCGGGATCGGTGAGCAGTTCTTC.

In this sample, this clonotype turned up a few times. CDR3 sequence: CASSQEGRDAGTDTQYF. CDR3 nucleotide sequence: TGTGCCAGCAGCCAAGAGGGCCGGGACGCGGGCACAGATACGCAGTATTTT. This chain connects TRBV3-1 to TRBJ2-3; D may be TRBD1 or TRBD2 (5 bases each). V lost 0 bases and J lost 1, with 14 bases in between. Germline values: CDR1 LGHDT, CDR2 YNNKEL (reference sequence). The CDR3 is 17 amino acids.

This clonotype was seen only a few times. The rearrangement joins TRBV19 to TRBJ2-3; tentatively, D is TRBD1 (5 bases). V shed 5 bases and J shed 3 bases, with 15 bases lying between them. Germline V CDR1 and CDR2: LNHDA, SQIVND (reference sequence). The CDR3 spans 15 residues. CDR3 in amino acids: CASSRARERTDTQYF. The CDR3 DNA follows: TGTGCCAGTAGTCGGGCCAGGGAAAGGACAGATACGCAGTATTTT.

The chain employs TRBV6-1 and TRBJ1-2; 9 nucleotides align to TRBD1. V lost 2 bases, J lost 5 bases, and 18 bases stayed unmatched. Germline V gene lookup returns CDR1 MNHNS and CDR2 SASEGT. CDR3 length equals 19 residues. This CDR3 is CASSERNPLTGGPGYGYTF. The DNA of the CDR3 is TGTGCCAGCAGTGAAAGGAATCCCCTGACAGGGGGTCCGGGTTATGGCTACACCTTC.

In this sample, this clonotype turned up a few times. The CDR3 here is CASSFRYRVGQPQHF. CDR3 in DNA: TGTGCCAGCAGTTTCCGATACAGGGTCGGACAGCCCCAGCATTTT. V gene TRBV12-3 or TRBV12-4 combines with J gene TRBJ1-5; TRBD1 might be the D (6 bases). V was cut by 3 bases and J by 7 bases, with 16 bases left in between. This CDR3 is built from 15 residues.

The rearrangement uses TRBV20-1 and TRBJ2-7; D perhaps matches TRBD1 (8 bases). This CDR3 spans 16 amino acids. V lost 0 bases, J lost 2 bases, and 17 bases lay in between. The germline gives CDR1 DFQATT, CDR2 SNEGSKA (reference sequence). The CDR3 spells CSARDLGGTGPYEQYF. The CDR3 nucleotides read TGCAGTGCTAGAGATCTCGGGGGGACAGGCCCCTACGAGCAGTACTTC.

The rearrangement joins TRBV7-9 to TRBJ1-6; weak D call: TRBD1 (6 bases). V was shortened by 3 bases and J by 11 bases, with 11 bases between the two germline ends. The V gene's germline CDR1 is SEHNR and CDR2 FQNEAQ (reference sequence). There are 13 residues in the CDR3. This CDR3 reads CASSLTGEPPLHF. DNA for the CDR3: TGTGCCAGCAGCTTGACAGGCGAACCACCCCTCCACTTT. Supplemented by reference TRBV7-9 and TRBJ1-6, the full variable domain reads DTGVSQNPRHKITKRGQNVTFRCDPISEHNRLYWYRQTLGQGPEFLTYFQNEAQLEKSRLLSDRFSAERPKGSFSTLEIQRTEQGDSAMYLCASSLTGEPPLHFGNGTRLTVT.

This chain links TRBV5-5 with TRBJ1-1; D is ambiguous. CDR3 length equals 13 residues. Trimming took 6 bases from V and 0 from J, leaving 9 bases between them. Germline-derived CDR1 and CDR2 are SGHKS and YYEKEE (reference sequence). The CDR3 here is CASINQVNTEAFF. The DNA of the CDR3 is TGTGCCAGCATCAATCAGGTGAACACTGAAGCTTTCTTT. Using reference TRBV5-5 and TRBJ1-1 for the parts outside the CDR3, the full variable domain is DAGVTQSPTHLIKTRGQQVTLRCSPISGHKSVSWYQQVLGQGPQFIFQYYEKEERGRGNFPDRFSARQFPNYSSELNVNALLLGDSALYLCASINQVNTEAFFGQGTRLTVV.

This rearrangement joins TRBV5-8 to TRBJ2-4; D might be TRBD1 (5 bases). The J call is uncertain, as TRBJ2-7 better fits the DNA end. Germline values: CDR1 SGHTS, CDR2 YDEGEE. The CDR3 is 15 residues long. CDR3 protein: CASSLASDRAYEQYF. The CDR3 DNA is TGTGCCAGCAGCTTGGCATCAGACAGAGCCTACGAGCAGTACTTC.

Concerning this clonotype: A clone one base away is much larger, so this may be a read error. The chain has TRBV13 and TRBJ1-2; 7 bases match TRBD1. J was trimmed by 3 bases and V by 0 bases; bases with no gene match: 4. CDR1 is PRHDT, CDR2 FYEKMQ, per germline (reference sequence). CDR3 length: 15 residues. The CDR3 region is CASSLGDRIYYGYTF. Written as DNA, the CDR3 is TGTGCCAGCAGCTTAGGGGACAGGATTTACTATGGCTACACCTTC.

The rearrangement joins TRBV28 to TRBJ2-5; 11 nucleotides line up with TRBD2. CDR1 and CDR2 from the germline V gene are MDHEN and SYDVKM. The CDR3 contains 15 residues. Trimming cost V 3 bases and J 4 bases; bases outside gene matches: 4. CDR3 sequence (DNA): TGTGCCAGCAGTTTGTTACTAGCGGGAGCAGAGACCCAGTACTTC. Protein sequence: CASSLLLAGAETQYF.

The CDR3 DNA sequence: TGTGCCAGCAGCGTAGAGGGCAGGGGGCGATATGGCTACACCTTC. Translated: CASSVEGRGRYGYTF. The V and J genes are TRBV9 and TRBJ1-2; 8 nucleotides line up with TRBD1. The CDR3 contains 15 residues. Losses at the gene ends were 0 bases for V and 5 bases for J; bases not matched to a gene: 6. Germline V gene data show CDR1 as SGDLS and CDR2 as YYNGEE. The full variable domain, completed using reference TRBV9 and TRBJ1-2, is DSGVTQTPKHLITATGQRVTLRCSPRSGDLSVYWYQQSLDQGLQFLIQYYNGEERAKGNILERFSAQQFPDLHSELNLSSLELGDSALYFCASSVEGRGRYGYTFGSGTRLTVV.

This clonotype was seen a few times. The V call is TRBV20-1, the J call TRBJ2-7; tentatively, D is TRBD2 (5 bases). This CDR3 is 13 amino acids long. Germline V gene data show CDR1 as DFQATT and CDR2 as SNEGSKA (reference sequence). The V gene lost 2 bases and the J gene lost 0 bases, with 8 bases spanning the gap. In nucleotides, the CDR3 is TGCAGTGCTAGAAGAGCGGCCTCCTACGAGCAGTACTTC. It codes for CSARRAASYEQYF.

V usage is TRBV24-1 and J usage is TRBJ2-7, with 12 nucleotides matching TRBD2. V lost 5 bases and J lost 3; bases outside the gene matches: 10. The CDR3 covers 17 residues. The germline CDR1 and CDR2 sequences are KGHDR and SFDVKD. CDR3 sequence reads: CATSGDTGTSGFYEQYF. The DNA of the CDR3 is TGTGCCACCAGTGGGGATACCGGGACTAGCGGGTTCTACGAGCAGTACTTC.

This chain connects TRBV20-1 to TRBJ1-1, with D possibly TRBD1 on 5 matching bases. Germline V gene data show CDR1 as DFQATT and CDR2 as SNEGSKA (reference sequence). The CDR3 is 14 amino acids. V was shortened by 2 bases and J by 0 bases, with 10 bases between the two germline ends. CDR3 sequence reads: CSARIGAVNTEAFF. In DNA form, the CDR3 reads TGCAGTGCTAGAATAGGGGCGGTGAACACTGAAGCTTTCTTT.